These 12 T cell receptor beta chains originate from one sample sequenced in a study of blood T cell repertoires in COVID-19. Measured with immunoSEQ multiplex PCR; TCRdb has only the in-frame clones, and not every one. Counted here are around 100,000 clones, under 90% occurring once; the ten biggest clones make up about 24%. Material for sequencing was peripheral blood. The receptors come from a human donor in a cohort sampled during active COVID-19.

J is TRBJ1-2 and V is TRBV28; TRBD1 matches 12 bases. V lost 5 bases and J lost 4; bases outside the gene matches: 8. From germline, CDR1 is MDHEN and CDR2 SYDVKM. The CDR3 runs to 16 residues. Here the CDR3 DNA reads TGTGCCAGCAGTGTCCCGGGACAGGGGGCAAGCTATGGCTACACCTTC. Translation gives CASSVPGQGASYGYTF.

The gene calls are TRBV6-1 and TRBJ2-2; weak D call: TRBD1 (6 bases). Between the trimmed V and J ends, which lost 2 bases and 5 bases, there was a span of 6 bases. The germline V gene has CDR1 MNHNS and CDR2 SASEGT. The CDR3 runs 13 residues. CDR3 bases: TGTGCCAGCAGTGAACAGGGGACCGGGGAGCTGTTTTTT. Its protein product is CASSEQGTGELFF.

The genes are TRBV27 and TRBJ2-5; D remains unclear. With 3 bases removed from V and 3 bases from J, the gap between germline ends came to 8 bases. The CDR3 consists of 13 residues. The germline gives CDR1 MNHEY, CDR2 SMNVEV (reference sequence). CDR3 sequence (DNA): TGTGCCAGCAGTTTTAATCGGGAAGAGACCCAGTACTTC. This gives the protein CASSFNREETQYF.

The J gene is TRBJ2-7, the V gene TRBV6-2 or TRBV6-3; the match to TRBD2 covers 8 bases. Germline values: CDR1 MNHEY, CDR2 SVGEGT. This CDR3 comprises 15 residues. Trimming at V came to 2 bases and at J to 4 bases, leaving 7 bases not matched to a gene. This chain's CDR3 is CASSYRGGFAYEQYF. DNA of the CDR3: TGTGCCAGCAGTTACCGCGGGGGGTTCGCGTACGAGCAGTACTTC.

The chain is built from TRBV7-9 and TRBJ1-6; weak D call: TRBD1 (5 bases). The V gene's germline CDR1 is SEHNR and CDR2 FQNEAQ (reference sequence). This CDR3 contains 14 residues. Trimming took 5 bases from V and 8 from J, leaving 13 bases between them. Here the CDR3 DNA reads TGTGCCAGCAGCACAAGGGTCAGGGATTCACCCCTCCACTTT. It codes for CASSTRVRDSPLHF.

The CDR3 here is CASSYPERNQPQHF. For the CDR3, the DNA is TGTGCCAGCAGTTATCCCGAGAGAAATCAGCCCCAGCATTTT. The V and J genes are TRBV6-6 and TRBJ1-5; D unresolved. The germline V and J ends were trimmed by 3 bases and 4 bases, with 10 bases remaining between them. The CDR3 has 14 residues. Germline V gene sequence: CDR1 MNHNY, CDR2 SVGAGI (reference sequence).

This clone appeared a few times. This chain uses TRBV19 with TRBJ1-1; D is possibly TRBD1 (6 bases). The CDR3 contains 14 residues. Trimming pared 2 bases from V and 4 bases from J, leaving 11 bases between. Germline V CDR1 and CDR2: LNHDA, SQIVND (reference sequence). The CDR3 is CASSINREGTEAFF. Here the CDR3 DNA reads TGTGCCAGTAGTATAAACAGGGAGGGCACTGAAGCTTTCTTT.

The CDR3 region is CASSPAGGYGYTF. The CDR3 DNA sequence: TGTGCCAGCAGTCCCGCCGGCGGCTATGGCTACACCTTC. The V and J genes are TRBV28 and TRBJ1-2; D remains unclear. CDR1 and CDR2 from the germline V gene are MDHEN and SYDVKM. This CDR3 has 13 amino acids. V lost 5 bases, J lost 4 bases, and 11 bases lay in between.

The rearrangement links TRBV6-4 to TRBJ1-6; D is unresolved. V was cut by 3 bases and J by 10 bases, with 16 bases left in between. This CDR3 region has 15 residues. CDR1 MRHNA and CDR2 SNTAGT come from the germline V gene. This CDR3 reads CASSDSDHRGSPLHF. The DNA of the CDR3 is TGTGCCAGCAGTGATTCGGACCATCGAGGGTCACCCCTCCACTTT.

This clone came up a few times. The chain is built from TRBV24-1 and TRBJ1-2; D is undetermined. This CDR3 contains 13 residues. V lost 6 bases, J lost 1 base, and 8 bases lay in between. Germline V gives CDR1 KGHDR, CDR2 SFDVKD. The DNA of the CDR3 is TGTGCCACCAGTCGAGGGATTAACTATGGCTACACCTTC. It is translated as CATSRGINYGYTF.

The CDR3 loop reads CASSPRQGPYNEQFF. The CDR3 bases are TGTGCCAGCAGCCCGAGACAGGGTCCCTACAATGAGCAGTTCTTC. This chain joins TRBV7-9 and TRBJ2-1; 7 bases are a match to TRBD1. Germline CDR1 SEHNR, CDR2 FQNEAQ (reference sequence). With 5 bases clipped from V and 2 bases from J, the junction kept 6 bases outside the gene matches. The CDR3 extends over 15 amino acids.

The genes are TRBV11-2 and TRBJ1-1, with a possible D match to TRBD1 (6 bases). CDR3 length: 18 residues. CDR1 is SGHAT and CDR2 is FQNNGV in the germline V gene. Between the trimmed V and J ends, which lost 5 bases and 4 bases, there was a span of 26 bases. CDR3 nucleotides: TGTGCCAGCAGCCCTCGGGTTCCGCAGGGAGGGGGAAGCACTGAAGCTTTCTTT. Translated, it gives CASSPRVPQGGGSTEAFF.